These T cell receptor beta chains were read from a single sample in a study of tumor and adjacent non-tumor tissue in lung cancer. TCRdb fed the multiplex PCR reads into MiXCR, producing one record per CDR3 protein. The table includes 50,000 to 70,000 distinct CDR3 sequences, around two thirds detected once. The sequencing input was distant non-tumor lung tissue. The receptors come from a man aged 70-80 years with non-small cell lung cancer. The CDR3 runs from the conserved cysteine through the conserved F or W. The D gene is left open where the match is weak.

TRBD2 | TRBJ2-5 | TRBV4-1 | CASSQVLAGAGEAQYF
. | TRBJ2-3 | TRBV5-5 | CASSLRWTPRDTQYF
. | TRBJ1-2 | TRBV29-1 | CSVADTVSYGYTF
. | TRBJ2-7 | TRBV6-5 | CASSYEGAYEQYF
. | TRBJ2-7 | TRBV11-2 | CASSLDRGGRYEQYF
TRBD2 | TRBJ2-7 | TRBV6-6 | CARSYGVAGVYEQYF
. | TRBJ2-7 | TRBV2 | CACSPLLSSYEQYF
TRBD1 | TRBJ1-2 | TRBV6-6 | CVSSSGTGDGYTF
. | TRBJ1-2 | TRBV29-1 | CSAADSNYDYTF
. | TRBJ2-1 | TRBV7-9 | CASSSLLSGTQNGVEQFF
. | TRBJ2-5 | TRBV29-1 | CIEGRSQETQYF
. | TRBJ1-1 | TRBV5-6 | CASSWGRNTEAFF
TRBD2 | TRBJ2-4 | TRBV28 | CASTAGGPLNIQYF
TRBD1 | TRBJ1-3 | TRBV28 | CASSPTGGTGNTIYF
. | TRBJ1-1 | TRBV12-5 | CASGLSTLPLGPVLPMNTEAFF
. | TRBJ2-2 | TRBV14 | CASSGEYFAWELFF
. | TRBJ1-5 | TRBV12-3/TRBV12-4 | CASSFRGAQPQHF
TRBD2 | TRBJ2-1 | TRBV28 | CTSSLTSVGAIEQFF
TRBD1 | TRBJ2-5 | TRBV11-2 | CASNLVDRGLGETQYF
TRBD2 | TRBJ2-3 | TRBV11-2 | CASSFAGLAVNTDTRYF
. | TRBJ1-1 | TRBV6-5 | CASSYRASNTEAFF
. | TRBJ1-1 | TRBV10-1 | CASSENSRMNTEAFF